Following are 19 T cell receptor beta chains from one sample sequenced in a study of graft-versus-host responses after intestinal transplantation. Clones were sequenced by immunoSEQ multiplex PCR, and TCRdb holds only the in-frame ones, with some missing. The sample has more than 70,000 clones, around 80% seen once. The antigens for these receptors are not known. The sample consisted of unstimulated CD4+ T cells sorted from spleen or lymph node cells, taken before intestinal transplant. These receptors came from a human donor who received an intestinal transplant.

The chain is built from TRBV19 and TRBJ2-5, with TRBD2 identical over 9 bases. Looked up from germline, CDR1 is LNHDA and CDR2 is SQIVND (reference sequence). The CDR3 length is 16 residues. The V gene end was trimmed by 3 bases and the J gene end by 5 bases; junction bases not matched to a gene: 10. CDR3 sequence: CASSITSGPTRETQYF. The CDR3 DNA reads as TGTGCCAGTAGTATTACTAGCGGGCCAACCCGGGAGACCCAGTACTTC.

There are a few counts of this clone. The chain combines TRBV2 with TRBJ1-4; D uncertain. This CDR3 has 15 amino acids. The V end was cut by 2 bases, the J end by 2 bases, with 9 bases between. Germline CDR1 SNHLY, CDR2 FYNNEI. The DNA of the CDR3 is TGTGCCAGCAGTGAAAGTTCTGCGACTAATGAAAAACTGTTTTTT. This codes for CASSESSATNEKLFF.

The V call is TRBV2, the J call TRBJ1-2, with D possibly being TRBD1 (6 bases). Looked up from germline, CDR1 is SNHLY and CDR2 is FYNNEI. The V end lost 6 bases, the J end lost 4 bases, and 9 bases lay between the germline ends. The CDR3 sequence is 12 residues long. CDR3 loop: CASSAGAYGYTF. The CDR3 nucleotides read TGTGCCAGCAGCGCGGGGGCCTATGGCTACACCTTC.

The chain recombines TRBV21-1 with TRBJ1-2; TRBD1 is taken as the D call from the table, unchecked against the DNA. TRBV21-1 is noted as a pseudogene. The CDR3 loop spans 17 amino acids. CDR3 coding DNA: TGTGCCAGATCCACCCGGGACAGGGGGCAGCGTGACTATGGCTACACCTTC. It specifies CARSTRDRGQRDYGYTF.

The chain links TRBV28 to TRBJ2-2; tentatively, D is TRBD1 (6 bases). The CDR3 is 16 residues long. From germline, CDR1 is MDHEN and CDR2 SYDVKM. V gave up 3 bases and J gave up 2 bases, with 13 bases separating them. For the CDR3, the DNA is TGTGCCAGCAGTTTGCCTCAAGGGACAAACACCGGGGAGCTGTTTTTT. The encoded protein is CASSLPQGTNTGELFF.

The CDR3 here is CASSVRGNSPLHF. CDR3 coding DNA: TGTGCCAGCAGTGTTCGGGGGAATTCACCCCTCCACTTT. The V gene is TRBV2, the J gene TRBJ1-6, with D tentatively TRBD1 (5 bases). There are 13 residues in the CDR3. V dropped 4 bases and J dropped 7 bases, with 8 bases sitting between them. The germline V gene has CDR1 SNHLY and CDR2 FYNNEI. Combining the CDR3 with reference TRBV2 and TRBJ1-6 gives the whole variable domain EPEVTQTPSHQVTQMGQEVILRCVPISNHLYFYWYRQILGQKVEFLVSFYNNEISEKSEIFDDQFSVERPDGSNFTLKIRSTKLEDSAMYFCASSVRGNSPLHFGNGTRLTVT.

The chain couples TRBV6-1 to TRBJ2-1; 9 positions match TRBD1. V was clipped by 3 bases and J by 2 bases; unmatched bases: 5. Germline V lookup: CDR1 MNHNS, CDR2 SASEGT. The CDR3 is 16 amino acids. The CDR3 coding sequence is TGTGCCAGCAGTGAGACACAGGGGGCACCCTACAATGAGCAGTTCTTC. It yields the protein CASSETQGAPYNEQFF.

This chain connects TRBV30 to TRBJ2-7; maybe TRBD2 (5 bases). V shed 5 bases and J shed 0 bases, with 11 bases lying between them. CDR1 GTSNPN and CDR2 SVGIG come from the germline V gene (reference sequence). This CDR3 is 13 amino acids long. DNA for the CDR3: TGTGCCTGGGATCAAGGGAGCTCCTACGAGCAGTACTTC. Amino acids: CAWDQGSSYEQYF.

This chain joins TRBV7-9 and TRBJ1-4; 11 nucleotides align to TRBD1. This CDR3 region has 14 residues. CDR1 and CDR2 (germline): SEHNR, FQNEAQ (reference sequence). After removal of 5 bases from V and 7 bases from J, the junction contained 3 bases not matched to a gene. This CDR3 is CASSLDRGLEKLFF. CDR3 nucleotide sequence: TGTGCCAGCAGCCTGGACAGGGGGCTTGAAAAACTGTTTTTT.

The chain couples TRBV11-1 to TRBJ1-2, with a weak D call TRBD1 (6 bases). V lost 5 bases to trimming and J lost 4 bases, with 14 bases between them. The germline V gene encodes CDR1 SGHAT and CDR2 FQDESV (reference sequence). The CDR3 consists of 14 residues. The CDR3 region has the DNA TGTGCCAGCAGCCCAAAGACAGGCCCCTATGGCTACACCTTC. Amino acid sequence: CASSPKTGPYGYTF.

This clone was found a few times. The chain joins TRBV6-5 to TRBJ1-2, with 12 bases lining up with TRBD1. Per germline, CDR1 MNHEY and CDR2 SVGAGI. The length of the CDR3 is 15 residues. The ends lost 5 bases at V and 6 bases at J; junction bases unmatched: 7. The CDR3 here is CASSHRDRGLDGYTF. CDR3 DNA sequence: TGTGCCAGCAGTCACCGGGACAGGGGGCTTGATGGCTACACCTTC.

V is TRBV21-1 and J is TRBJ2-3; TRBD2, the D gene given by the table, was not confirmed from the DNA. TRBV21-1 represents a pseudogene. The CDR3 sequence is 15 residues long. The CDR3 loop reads CASSSPTRGEDTQYF. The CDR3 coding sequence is TGTGCCAGCAGCAGCCCGACCCGAGGAGAAGATACGCAGTATTTT.

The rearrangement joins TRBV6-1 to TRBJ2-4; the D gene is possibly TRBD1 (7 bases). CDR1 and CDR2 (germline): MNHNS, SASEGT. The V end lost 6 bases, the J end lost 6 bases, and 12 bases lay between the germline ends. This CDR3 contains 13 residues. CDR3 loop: CASRAGQLNIQYF. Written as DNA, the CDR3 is TGTGCCAGCAGGGCGGGACAGTTAAACATTCAGTACTTC.

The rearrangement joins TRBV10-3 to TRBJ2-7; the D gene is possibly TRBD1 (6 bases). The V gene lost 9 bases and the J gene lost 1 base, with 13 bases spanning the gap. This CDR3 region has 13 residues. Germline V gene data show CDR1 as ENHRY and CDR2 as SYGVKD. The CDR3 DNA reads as TGTGCCATAGCCGGGACACCATCCTACGAGCAGTACTTC. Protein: CAIAGTPSYEQYF.

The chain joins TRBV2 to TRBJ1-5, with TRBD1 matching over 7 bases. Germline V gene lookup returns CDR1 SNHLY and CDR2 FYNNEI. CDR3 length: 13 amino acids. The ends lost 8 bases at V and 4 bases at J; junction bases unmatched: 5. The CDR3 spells CASGTDANQPQHF. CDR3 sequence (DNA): TGTGCCAGCGGGACAGACGCGAATCAGCCCCAGCATTTT. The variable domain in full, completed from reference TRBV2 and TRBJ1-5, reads EPEVTQTPSHQVTQMGQEVILRCVPISNHLYFYWYRQILGQKVEFLVSFYNNEISEKSEIFDDQFSVERPDGSNFTLKIRSTKLEDSAMYFCASGTDANQPQHFGDGTRLSIL.

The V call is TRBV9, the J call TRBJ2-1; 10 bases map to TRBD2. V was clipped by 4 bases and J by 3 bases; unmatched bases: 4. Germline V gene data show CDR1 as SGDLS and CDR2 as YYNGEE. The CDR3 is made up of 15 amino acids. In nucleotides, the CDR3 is TGTGCCAGCAGCACCGGACTAGCGGACTACAATGAGCAGTTCTTC. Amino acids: CASSTGLADYNEQFF.

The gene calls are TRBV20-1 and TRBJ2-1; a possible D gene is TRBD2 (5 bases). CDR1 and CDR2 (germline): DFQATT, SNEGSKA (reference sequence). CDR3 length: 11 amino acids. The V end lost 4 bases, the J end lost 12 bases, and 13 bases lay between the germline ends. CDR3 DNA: TGCAGTGCTACCTTCGGGGAACGGCAGTTCTTC. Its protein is CSATFGERQFF.

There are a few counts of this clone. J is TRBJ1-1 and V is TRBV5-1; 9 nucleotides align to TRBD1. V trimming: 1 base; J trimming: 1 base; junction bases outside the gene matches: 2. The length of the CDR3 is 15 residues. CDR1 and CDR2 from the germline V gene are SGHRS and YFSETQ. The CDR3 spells CASSLMGQGNTEAFF. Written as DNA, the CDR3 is TGCGCCAGCAGCTTGATGGGACAGGGGAACACTGAAGCTTTCTTT.

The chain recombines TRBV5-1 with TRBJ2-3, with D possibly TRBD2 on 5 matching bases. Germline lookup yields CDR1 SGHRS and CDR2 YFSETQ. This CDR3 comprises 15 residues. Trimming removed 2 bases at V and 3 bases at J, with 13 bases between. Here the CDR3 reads CASSFRGSQTDTQYF. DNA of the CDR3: TGCGCCAGCAGCTTTAGAGGGAGTCAAACAGATACGCAGTATTTT.